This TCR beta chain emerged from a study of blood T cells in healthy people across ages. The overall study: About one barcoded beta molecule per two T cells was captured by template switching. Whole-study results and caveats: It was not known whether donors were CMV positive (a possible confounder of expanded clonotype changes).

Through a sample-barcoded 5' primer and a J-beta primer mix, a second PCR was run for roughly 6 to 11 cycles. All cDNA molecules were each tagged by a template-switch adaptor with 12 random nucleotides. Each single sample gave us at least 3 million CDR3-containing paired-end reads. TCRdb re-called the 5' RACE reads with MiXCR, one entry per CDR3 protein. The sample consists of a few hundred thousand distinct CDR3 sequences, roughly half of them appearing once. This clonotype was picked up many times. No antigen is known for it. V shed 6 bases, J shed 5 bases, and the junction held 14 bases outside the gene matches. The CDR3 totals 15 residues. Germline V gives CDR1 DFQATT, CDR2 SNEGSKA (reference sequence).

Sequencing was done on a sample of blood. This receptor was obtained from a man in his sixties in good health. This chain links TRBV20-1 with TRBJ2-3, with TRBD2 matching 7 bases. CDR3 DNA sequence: TGCAGTGCACCCGATAGGCGGGAGAGGGTAGATACGCAGTATTTT. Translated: CSAPDRRERVDTQYF.